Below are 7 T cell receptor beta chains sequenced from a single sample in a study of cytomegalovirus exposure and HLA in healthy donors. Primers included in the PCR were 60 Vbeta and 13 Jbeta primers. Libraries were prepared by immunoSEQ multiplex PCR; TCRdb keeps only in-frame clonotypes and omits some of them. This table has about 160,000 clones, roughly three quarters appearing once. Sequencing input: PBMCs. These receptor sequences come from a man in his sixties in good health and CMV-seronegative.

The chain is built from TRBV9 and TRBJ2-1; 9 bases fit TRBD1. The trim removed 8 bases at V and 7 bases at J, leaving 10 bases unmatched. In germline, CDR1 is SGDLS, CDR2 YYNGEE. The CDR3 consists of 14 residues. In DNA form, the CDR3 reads TGTGCCAGTCTGCGGGACAGGGTATGTAATGAGCAGTTCTTC. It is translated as CASLRDRVCNEQFF.

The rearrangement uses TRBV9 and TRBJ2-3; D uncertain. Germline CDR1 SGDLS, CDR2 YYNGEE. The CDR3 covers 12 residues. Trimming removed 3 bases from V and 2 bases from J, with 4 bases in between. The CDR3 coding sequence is TGTGCCAGCAGCGCCCACACAGATACGCAGTATTTT. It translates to CASSAHTDTQYF.

The CDR3 reads CASMKGGNQPQHF. DNA for the CDR3: TGTGCCAGCATGAAAGGGGGCAATCAGCCCCAGCATTTT. The chain carries TRBV2 and TRBJ1-5; a possible D gene is TRBD1 (5 bases). The CDR3 totals 13 residues. Germline V gene data show CDR1 as SNHLY and CDR2 as FYNNEI. Trimming shortened V by 7 bases and J by 2 bases, and 9 bases separated the two germline ends.

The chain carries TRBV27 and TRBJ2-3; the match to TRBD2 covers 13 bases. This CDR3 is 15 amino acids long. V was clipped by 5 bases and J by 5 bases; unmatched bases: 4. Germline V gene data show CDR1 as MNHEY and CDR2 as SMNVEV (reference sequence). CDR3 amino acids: CASSLWTSGGDTQYF. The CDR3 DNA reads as TGTGCCAGCAGTCTTTGGACTAGCGGGGGAGATACGCAGTATTTT.

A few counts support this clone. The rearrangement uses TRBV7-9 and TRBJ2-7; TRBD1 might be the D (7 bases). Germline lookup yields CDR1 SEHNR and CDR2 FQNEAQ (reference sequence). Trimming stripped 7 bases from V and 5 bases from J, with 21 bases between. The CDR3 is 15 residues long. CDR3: CASTTTGRSKNEQYF. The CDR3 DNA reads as TGTGCCAGCACCACGACAGGGAGGTCGAAGAACGAGCAGTACTTC.

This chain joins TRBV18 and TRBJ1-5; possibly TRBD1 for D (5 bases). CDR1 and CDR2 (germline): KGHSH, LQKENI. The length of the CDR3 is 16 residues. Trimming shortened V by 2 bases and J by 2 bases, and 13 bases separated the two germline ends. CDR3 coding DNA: TGTGCCAGCTCACCATCCCCGGGGGAAGGCAATCAGCCCCAGCATTTT. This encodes CASSPSPGEGNQPQHF.

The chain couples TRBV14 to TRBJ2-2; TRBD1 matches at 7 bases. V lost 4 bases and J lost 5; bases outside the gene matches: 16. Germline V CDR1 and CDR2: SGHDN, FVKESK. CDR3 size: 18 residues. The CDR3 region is CASSLFLPRQGKTGELFF. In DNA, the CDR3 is TGTGCCAGCAGCCTGTTCCTCCCGAGACAGGGAAAAACCGGGGAGCTGTTTTTT. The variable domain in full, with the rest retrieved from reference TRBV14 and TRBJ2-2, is EAGVTQFPSHSVIEKGQTVTLRCDPISGHDNLYWYRRVMGKEIKFLLHFVKESKQDESGMPNNRFLAERTGGTYSTLKVQPAELEDSGVYFCASSLFLPRQGKTGELFFGEGSRLTVL.